This is a list of T cell receptor beta chains from one sample in a study of blood T cell repertoires in COVID-19. This table comes from immunoSEQ multiplex PCR, and its TCRdb copy is limited to in-frame clones, with some not included. The sample has 300,000 to 350,000 clones; 90% are singletons. The specimen was PBMCs or T cells enriched from blood (not recorded which). The receptors shown here come from a woman between 18 and 29 years old with acute COVID-19. CDR3s include the opening cysteine and the closing phenylalanine or tryptophan. The D gene is left open where the match is weak. Only some rows state a clone size, as once, few, many or a class for expanded clones.

J gene	V gene	D gene	clone size	CDR3 protein	CDR3 DNA
TRBJ2-1	TRBV28	.	.	CASSFRTTTEQFF	TGTGCCAGCAGTTTCCGGACTACCACCGAGCAGTTCTTC
TRBJ2-7	TRBV4-1	TRBD1	.	CASSQVDRVVDEQYF	TGCGCCAGCAGCCAAGTCGACAGGGTGGTCGACGAGCAGTACTTC
TRBJ1-6	TRBV15	TRBD1	.	CATSSDRDYSPLHF	TGTGCCACCAGCAGTGACAGGGACTATTCACCCCTCCACTTT
TRBJ1-1	TRBV19	.	few	CASRKRHPSGMNTEAFF	TGTGCCAGTAGGAAGAGACATCCCAGCGGGATGAACACTGAAGCTTTCTTT
TRBJ2-7	TRBV18	TRBD1	once	CASSPLDRASYEQYF	TGTGCCAGCTCACCATTGGACAGGGCCTCCTACGAGCAGTACTTC
TRBJ1-2	TRBV19	.	.	CASSISRSFYTF	TGTGCCAGTAGTATAAGTCGGAGCTTCTACACCTTC
TRBJ1-2	TRBV10-3	.	.	CAISELQGFGYTF	TGTGCCATCAGTGAGCTACAGGGTTTTGGCTACACCTTC
TRBJ1-6	TRBV2	TRBD1	.	CASYRDSNSPLHF	TGTGCCAGCTACCGGGACAGTAATTCACCCCTCCACTTT
TRBJ2-2	TRBV11-2	.	.	CASSYTGTSPTGELFF	TGTGCCAGCAGCTATACCGGGACTTCTCCAACCGGGGAGCTGTTTTTT
TRBJ1-4	TRBV5-6	TRBD1	.	CASSLTRDRGRGEKLFF	TGTGCCAGCAGCCTTACCCGGGACAGGGGACGGGGTGAAAAACTGTTTTTT
TRBJ1-2	TRBV27	TRBD1	.	CASSLFGQGNYGYTF	TGTGCCAGCAGTTTATTCGGACAGGGAAACTATGGCTACACCTTC
TRBJ2-1	TRBV5-5	.	.	CASSLGHNEQFF	TGTGCCAGCAGCCTGGGGCACAATGAGCAGTTCTTC
TRBJ1-2	TRBV6-5	.	once	CVCRGQVYGYTF	TGTGTTTGCAGGGGCCAGGTCTATGGCTACACCTTC
TRBJ1-6	TRBV28	.	.	CASSSTRAYNSPLHF	TGTGCCAGCAGTTCAACCAGGGCCTATAATTCACCCCTCCACTTT
TRBJ1-5	TRBV28	TRBD1	.	CASRTGQGKQPQHF	TGTGCCAGCAGGACCGGACAGGGAAAACAGCCCCAGCATTTT
TRBJ2-1	TRBV11-1	TRBD1	.	CASSFAGTGHEQFF	TGTGCCAGCAGCTTCGCCGGGACAGGGCATGAGCAGTTCTTC
TRBJ1-4	TRBV19	TRBD1	.	CASSILFDRAWANEKLFF	TGTGCCAGTAGTATCCTCTTCGACAGGGCGTGGGCTAATGAAAAACTGTTTTTT
TRBJ1-1	TRBV5-1	TRBD1	once	CASSWGTGGGSTEAFF	TGCGCCAGCAGCTGGGGGACAGGGGGAGGGAGCACTGAAGCTTTCTTT
TRBJ2-1	TRBV28	TRBD2	.	CASSGSGRGYNEQFF	TGTGCCAGCAGTGGGAGCGGGAGGGGCTACAATGAGCAGTTCTTC
TRBJ2-2	TRBV14	.	.	CASRGLGPNTGELFF	TGTGCCAGCCGCGGTCTGGGGCCGAACACCGGGGAGCTGTTTTTT
TRBJ1-4	TRBV30	TRBD1	.	CAWSPPGQENEKLFF	TGTGCCTGGAGTCCACCGGGACAGGAGAATGAAAAACTGTTTTTT
TRBJ1-2	TRBV6-1	TRBD1	once	CASSEGTGQGYTF	TGTGCCAGCAGTGAAGGGACAGGTCAGGGCTACACCTTC
TRBJ2-7	TRBV5-1	TRBD2	.	CASHPGLANYEQYF	TGCGCCTCACACCCGGGACTAGCGAATTACGAGCAGTACTTC
TRBJ1-1	TRBV19	TRBD1	once	CASSLQGAGTEAFF	TGTGCCAGTAGTTTACAGGGGGCCGGGACTGAAGCTTTCTTT
TRBJ2-2	TRBV4-1	.	.	CASSQDSGAAGELFF	TGCGCCAGCAGCCAAGATTCCGGAGCTGCCGGGGAGCTGTTTTTT
TRBJ2-1	TRBV30	TRBD1	.	CAWSALDRERNEQFF	TGTGCCTGGAGTGCTCTGGACAGGGAAAGGAATGAGCAGTTCTTC
TRBJ1-1	TRBV19	.	.	CASSISRYTEAFF	TGTGCCAGTAGTATAAGCAGGTACACTGAAGCTTTCTTT
TRBJ1-2	TRBV5-6	.	.	CASSPIDSSNYGYTF	TGTGCCAGCAGCCCTATCGACAGTTCTAACTATGGCTACACCTTC
TRBJ2-1	TRBV5-4	.	.	CASSFAWPRPNEQFF	TGTGCCAGCAGCTTTGCTTGGCCACGCCCCAATGAGCAGTTCTTC
TRBJ2-2	TRBV9	.	.	CASSGGEVGELFF	TGTGCCAGCAGCGGAGGAGAAGTCGGGGAGCTGTTTTTT
TRBJ1-5	TRBV24-1	.	.	CATSGSLRGYSNQPQHF	TGTGCCACCAGTGGCTCTCTGAGAGGATATAGCAATCAGCCCCAGCATTTT
TRBJ1-2	TRBV6-2/TRBV6-3	.	.	CASSYRYTYGYTF	TGTGCCAGCAGTTACCGATACACCTATGGCTACACCTTC
TRBJ2-7	TRBV29-1	TRBD1	.	CSVGPGQGNSYEQYF	TGCAGCGTCGGACCGGGACAGGGAAACTCCTACGAGCAGTACTTC
TRBJ1-4	TRBV4-2	TRBD1	.	CASSQDRRSRDREHLFF	TGTGCCAGCAGCCAAGATCGGCGGTCCCGGGACAGGGAACATCTGTTTTTT
TRBJ2-7	TRBV5-1	TRBD2	.	CASSLAGLAARSSYEQYF	TGCGCCAGCAGCTTGGCCGGGCTAGCGGCGAGGAGCTCCTACGAGCAGTACTTC
TRBJ1-1	TRBV7-3	.	.	CASSRLGASTEAFF	TGTGCCAGCAGCCGCCTAGGGGCCTCCACTGAAGCTTTCTTT
TRBJ1-3	TRBV28	.	.	CASSPPGTGNTIYF	TGTGCCAGCAGTCCCCCGGGGACTGGAAACACCATATATTTT
TRBJ2-7	TRBV9	TRBD1	.	CASSEGGADFYEQYF	TGTGCCAGCAGCGAAGGGGGCGCCGACTTCTACGAGCAGTACTTC
TRBJ1-6	TRBV3-1/TRBV3-2	.	few	CASSRLGDSPLHF	TGTGCCAGCAGCCGACTGGGTGATTCACCCCTCCACTTT
TRBJ1-4	TRBV18	.	.	CASSPTGGEKLFF	TGTGCCAGCTCACCGACGGGAGGTGAAAAACTGTTTTTT
TRBJ2-1	TRBV7-2	.	.	CASPWGVGLYNEQFF	TGTGCCAGCCCTTGGGGGGTTGGGCTCTACAATGAGCAGTTCTTC
TRBJ2-3	TRBV29-1	TRBD2	.	CSVDSAGGPGTDTQYF	TGCAGCGTTGATTCGGCGGGAGGGCCTGGCACAGATACGCAGTATTTT
TRBJ2-1	TRBV7-3	.	.	CASSLASSPYNEQFF	TGTGCCAGCAGCTTAGCTAGTAGCCCCTACAATGAGCAGTTCTTC
TRBJ2-1	TRBV3-1/TRBV3-2	TRBD2	.	CASSPLAGGYNEQFF	TGTGCCAGCAGTCCCCTAGCGGGAGGGTACAATGAGCAGTTCTTC
TRBJ2-1	TRBV2	.	.	CASSALAHVGHRPHEQFF	TGTGCCAGCAGTGCCCTAGCCCACGTGGGTCACCGGCCCCATGAGCAGTTCTTC
TRBJ1-4	TRBV10-3	.	.	CAISSIANEKLFF	TGTGCCATCTCATCCATAGCTAATGAAAAACTGTTTTTT